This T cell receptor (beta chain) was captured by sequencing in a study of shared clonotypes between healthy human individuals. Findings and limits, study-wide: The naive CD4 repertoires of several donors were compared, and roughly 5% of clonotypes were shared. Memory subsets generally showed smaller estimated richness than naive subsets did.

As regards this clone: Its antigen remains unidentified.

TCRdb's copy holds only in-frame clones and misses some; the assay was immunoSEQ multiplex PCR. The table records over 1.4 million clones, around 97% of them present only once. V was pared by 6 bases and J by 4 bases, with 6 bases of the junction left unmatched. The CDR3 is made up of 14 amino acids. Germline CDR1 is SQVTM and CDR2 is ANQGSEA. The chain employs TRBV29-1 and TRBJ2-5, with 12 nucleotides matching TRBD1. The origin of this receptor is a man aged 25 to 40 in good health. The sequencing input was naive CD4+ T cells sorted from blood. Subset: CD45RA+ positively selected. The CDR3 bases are TGCAGCGTAGCCGGGACAGGGGGCTTAGAGACCCAGTACTTC. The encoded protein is CSVAGTGGLETQYF.